The rows below give T cell receptor beta chains drawn from one sample of a study of T cell responses to AZD1222 COVID-19 vaccine. Sequencing used immunoSEQ multiplex PCR; TCRdb keeps in-frame clones, though not all of them. The sample lists more than 95,000 clones, around nine tenths occurring once. Sample: peripheral blood, taken 28 days after the second dose of the MenACWY control vaccine. The receptor set was obtained from an adult who received the MenACWY meningococcal vaccine as a control. The CDR3 runs from the conserved cysteine through the conserved F or W. The order of the fields is V gene, J gene, clone size, D gene, CDR3 DNA, CDR3 protein. D genes are given only for firm matches. Clone sizes are given selectively: once, few, many, or a class where the clone is expanded.

TRBV20-1	TRBJ2-1	.	.	TGCAGTGCTAGTCCGGGTTCCTACAATGAGCAGTTCTTC	CSASPGSYNEQFF
TRBV29-1	TRBJ2-7	.	TRBD2	TGCAGCGTTGGGGTACCTAGCGGGGGGGCCTACGAGCAGTACTTC	CSVGVPSGGAYEQYF
TRBV2	TRBJ1-5	.	TRBD1	TGTGCCAGCAGTGGCACCGGGACAGGGGGCAATCAGCCCCAGCATTTT	CASSGTGTGGNQPQHF
TRBV28	TRBJ1-5	once	.	TGTGCCACCACCCTACCAAATCAGCCCCAGCATTTT	CATTLPNQPQHF
TRBV5-1	TRBJ2-7	.	.	TGCGCCAGCAGCTTGACAGGTGGGGGGCTAGTGGAGCAGTACTTC	CASSLTGGGLVEQYF
TRBV7-8	TRBJ2-7	.	TRBD1	TGTGCCAGCAGCTTAGCAGGGGGCCGACTCCTCTACGAGCAGTACTTC	CASSLAGGRLLYEQYF
TRBV7-2	TRBJ2-7	.	TRBD2	TGTGCCAGCAGCTTAACTAGCGGGGGGGCCGGTAGCTCCTACGAGCAGTACTTC	CASSLTSGGAGSSYEQYF
TRBV6-2/TRBV6-3	TRBJ2-5	.	.	TGTGCCAGCAGTCACCGGTTCCCCGCGGATAAGGAGACCCAGTACTTC	CASSHRFPADKETQYF
TRBV11-2	TRBJ2-5	.	TRBD2	TGTGCCAGCAGCCCTCTCGTAGCGGGGGGCTACCCCCAAGAGACCCAGTACTTC	CASSPLVAGGYPQETQYF
TRBV9	TRBJ1-4	.	TRBD1	TGTGCCAGCAGCCCCCAAAGGTACTCCAGGGGGCCCGGGGATGAAAAACTGTTTTTT	CASSPQRYSRGPGDEKLFF
TRBV7-2	TRBJ2-3	.	.	TGTGCCAGCAGCTTATCGGGTAGCGGTTACATCACAGATACGCAGTATTTT	CASSLSGSGYITDTQYF
TRBV4-2	TRBJ2-1	.	TRBD2	TGTGCCAGCAGCCAAAGGACTAGCGGGGGGATAGGCAATGAGCAGTTCTTC	CASSQRTSGGIGNEQFF
TRBV7-9	TRBJ2-7	once	TRBD2	TGTGCCAGCAGCTCTAACCTCGGACTAGCGTACGAGCAGTACTTC	CASSSNLGLAYEQYF
TRBV7-9	TRBJ2-5	.	TRBD1	TGTGCCAGCAGCGAGCTTGGGGGACAGCCGTACCAAGAGACCCAGTACTTC	CASSELGGQPYQETQYF
TRBV5-1	TRBJ2-3	.	TRBD2	TGCGCCAGCAGCCGACTAGCGGGCACAGATACGCAGTATTTT	CASSRLAGTDTQYF
TRBV27	TRBJ1-1	.	.	TGTGCCAGCAGTTATATGTCTGAAGCTTTCTTT	CASSYMSEAFF
TRBV11-2	TRBJ2-7	.	.	TGTGCCAGCAGCTTACGGGACACCTTCTCCTACGAGCAGTACTTC	CASSLRDTFSYEQYF
TRBV7-3	TRBJ2-7	.	TRBD2	TGTGCCAGCAGCCGAGGACTAGCGGATAACTACGAGCAGTACTTC	CASSRGLADNYEQYF
TRBV19	TRBJ1-6	.	.	TGTGCCAGTAGTGAGGGACCGCAGAGCTCCTATAATTCACCCCTCCACTTT	CASSEGPQSSYNSPLHF
TRBV4-3	TRBJ1-4	.	.	TGCGCCAGCAGCCAAGATCTTACGAGGGGTACAACTAATGAAAAACTGTTTTTT	CASSQDLTRGTTNEKLFF
TRBV18	TRBJ2-7	.	TRBD1	TGTGCCAGCTCTCCACAGGGGGCATCTAACGAGCAGTACTTC	CASSPQGASNEQYF
TRBV4-3	TRBJ1-4	.	.	TGCGCCAGCAGCCAAGTACAGGGCCAAAGGGAAAAACTGTTTTTT	CASSQVQGQREKLFF
TRBV10-1	TRBJ2-7	.	TRBD1	TGCGCCAGCAGTGATCGGACAGGCTCCGAGCAGTACTTC	CASSDRTGSEQYF
TRBV4-3	TRBJ2-1	.	.	TGCGCCAGCAGCCAAGATCTATCCAGAGACTACAATGAGCAGTTCTTC	CASSQDLSRDYNEQFF
TRBV19	TRBJ2-3	.	TRBD2	TGTGCCAGTAGTAGGACTAGCGGGGTCACAGATACGCAGTATTTT	CASSRTSGVTDTQYF
TRBV28	TRBJ1-2	.	.	TGTGCCACCAAGAGTCACGGGCGGGACCTAACCTTC	CATKSHGRDLTF
TRBV7-2	TRBJ2-5	few	.	TGTGCCAGCAGCTTATTAAGGGAGACCCAGTACTTC	CASSLLRETQYF
TRBV9	TRBJ1-6	.	.	TGTGCCAGCAGCGTAACAAGCTCCTATAATTCACCCCTCCACTTT	CASSVTSSYNSPLHF
TRBV18	TRBJ1-6	.	.	TGTGCCAGCTCACCAAGGGCGGATTCACCCCTCCACTTT	CASSPRADSPLHF
TRBV24-1	TRBJ2-1	.	TRBD2	TGTGCCACCTCCAGGACTAGCGGGGGGGCGGATGAGCAGTTCTTC	CATSRTSGGADEQFF
TRBV9	TRBJ1-2	few	.	TGTGCCAGCAACCTCGACGGACTCTATGGCTACACCTTC	CASNLDGLYGYTF
TRBV30	TRBJ1-2	once	.	TGTGCCTGGACCACGCAGGGTTATGGCTACACCTTC	CAWTTQGYGYTF
TRBV6-1	TRBJ1-4	.	TRBD1	TGTGCCAGCAGTGAAGCCTTCGGGACAGTTAGGGGTGAAAAACTGTTTTTT	CASSEAFGTVRGEKLFF
TRBV5-1	TRBJ1-2	.	.	TGCGCCAGCAGCTTGGGACCTTCCTATGGCTACACCTTC	CASSLGPSYGYTF
TRBV19	TRBJ2-2	.	.	TGTGCCAGTAGTATTTTGTTTGGCAGGGCAACCGGGGAGCTGTTTTTT	CASSILFGRATGELFF
TRBV6-4	TRBJ1-6	.	.	TGTGCCAGCAGTGTTGGCAGGGGTAATTCACCCCTCCACTTT	CASSVGRGNSPLHF
TRBV7-9	TRBJ2-6	.	TRBD1	TGTGCCAGCAGTAGAGCTGGGACAGCTGCTGGGGCCAACGTCCTGACTTTC	CASSRAGTAAGANVLTF
TRBV5-6	TRBJ1-5	.	TRBD1	TGTGCCAGCAGCTCTCTAGGGACAGGGGGCTCTCAGCCCCAGCATTTT	CASSSLGTGGSQPQHF
TRBV4-3	TRBJ1-2	.	.	TGCGCCAGCAGCCAAGACAGGAACTATGGCTACACCTTC	CASSQDRNYGYTF
TRBV5-4	TRBJ2-5	.	.	TGTGCCAGCAAGCCCGAGCCGGTAGGCCAGGGGACCCAGTACTTC	CASKPEPVGQGTQYF
TRBV30	TRBJ1-4	.	.	TGTGCCTGGTCAGGGGTCGTTAATGAAAAACTGTTTTTT	CAWSGVVNEKLFF
TRBV19	TRBJ2-3	.	.	TGTGCCAGTAGTAAAGATGGGGCCGTGTTTATCGGAGATACGCAGTATTTT	CASSKDGAVFIGDTQYF
TRBV29-1	TRBJ1-4	.	.	TGCAGCGTCCTGCCAAGTCTGAATGAAAAACTGTTTTTT	CSVLPSLNEKLFF
TRBV6-2/TRBV6-3	TRBJ1-2	few	.	TGTGCCAGCACCCCATGGGGCGCAGGCGGCTACACCTTC	CASTPWGAGGYTF
TRBV15	TRBJ1-1	.	TRBD1	TGTGCCACCAGCAGGCCGTATGCGATAGAGACAGGGGTTGACACTGAAGCTTTCTTT	CATSRPYAIETGVDTEAFF
TRBV7-8	TRBJ2-2	.	TRBD1	TGTGCCAGCAGCTTCCGTTCCGGGACAGGGAGTGGGGGACCAAACACCGGGGAGCTGTTTTTT	CASSFRSGTGSGGPNTGELFF
TRBV2	TRBJ2-7	.	.	TGTGCCAGCAGTCGTCAGACTAGCTCCTACGAGCAGTACTTC	CASSRQTSSYEQYF
TRBV5-4	TRBJ2-3	.	.	TGTGCCAGCAGCGACCAAAAGGGGGGTTTCAGGGATACGCAGTATTTT	CASSDQKGGFRDTQYF
TRBV19	TRBJ1-2	.	TRBD1	TGTGCCAGTAGTAAGGGGGACAGGGCCTCTGGCTACACCTTC	CASSKGDRASGYTF
TRBV19	TRBJ2-2	.	.	TGTGCCAGTAGTATTCAGCAGGCATCCACCGGGGAGCTGTTTTTT	CASSIQQASTGELFF
TRBV9	TRBJ2-3	few	.	TGTGCCAGCAGCGTGGATGGACAACTGGATACGCAGTATTTT	CASSVDGQLDTQYF
TRBV21-1	TRBJ2-7	once	.	TGTGCCAGCAGCAAAGCGCTTTGGCCGGGACAGGGGCCGTGGTGGGAGCAGTACTTC	CASSKALWPGQGPWWEQYF
TRBV6-5	TRBJ1-6	.	TRBD1	TGTGCCAGCAGTTTTGGGGGACAGGGCAACTCACCCCTCCACTTT	CASSFGGQGNSPLHF
TRBV28	TRBJ2-7	.	.	TGTGCCAGCCTTTCCAGCCAGGGCACCTACGAGCAGTACTTC	CASLSSQGTYEQYF